This T cell receptor (beta chain) is drawn from a study of blood T cell repertoires in COVID-19. This CDR3 region has 17 residues. The germline CDR1 and CDR2 sequences are KGHSH and LQKENI. V was clipped by 3 bases and J by 0 bases, with 18 bases between them. The study drew participants aged about 18 to 95 years from some 24 US areas. Researchers sorted participants into cohorts using their self-reported clinical history. This table comes from immunoSEQ multiplex PCR, and its TCRdb copy is limited to in-frame clones, with some not included. Of about 430,000 clones in the sample, approximately 88% were seen once.

Material: PBMCs or T cells enriched from blood (not recorded which). The origin of this receptor is a woman aged 30 to 39 with acute COVID-19. The genes are TRBV18 and TRBJ2-7; D perhaps matches TRBD1 (6 bases). CDR3 region: CASSPPPRGPSSYEQYF. The CDR3 DNA sequence: TGTGCCAGCTCACCCCCCCCCAGGGGCCCAAGCTCCTACGAGCAGTACTTC.